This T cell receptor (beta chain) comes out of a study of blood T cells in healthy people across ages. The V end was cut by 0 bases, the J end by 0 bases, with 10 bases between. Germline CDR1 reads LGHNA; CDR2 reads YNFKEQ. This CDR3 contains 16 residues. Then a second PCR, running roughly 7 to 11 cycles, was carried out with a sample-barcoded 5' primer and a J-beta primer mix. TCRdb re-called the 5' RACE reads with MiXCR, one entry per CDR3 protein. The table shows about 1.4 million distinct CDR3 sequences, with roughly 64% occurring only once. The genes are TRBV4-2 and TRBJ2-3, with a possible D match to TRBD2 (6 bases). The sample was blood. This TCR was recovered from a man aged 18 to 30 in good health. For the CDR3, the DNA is TGTGCCAGCAGCCAAGAAAGCGGGCTTAGCACAGATACGCAGTATTTT. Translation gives CASSQESGLSTDTQYF.